The source of this TCR beta chain is a study of blood T cell repertoires in COVID-19. Looking at the study overall: COVID-19 samples from acute and convalescent phases originated in the United States, Italy and Spain. Sources were T cells, B-cell-depleted T cells, or PBMCs; the material itself was cDNA or gDNA.

Germline assignment: CDR1 SGHNT and CDR2 YYREEE (reference sequence). The CDR3 has 14 amino acids. V gave up 4 bases and J gave up 6 bases; unmatched junction bases: 7. This table comes from immunoSEQ multiplex PCR, and its TCRdb copy is limited to in-frame clones, with some not included. The sample holds under 150,000 clones, 87% seen once. The sample taken for sequencing was peripheral blood. V usage is TRBV5-4 and J usage is TRBJ2-3, with 8 bases that match TRBD1. This sequence was found in a man aged 50 or older with active COVID-19. CDR3 region: CASSTRDRRDTQYF. The CDR3 DNA sequence: TGTGCCAGCAGCACCCGGGACAGGCGTGATACGCAGTATTTT.